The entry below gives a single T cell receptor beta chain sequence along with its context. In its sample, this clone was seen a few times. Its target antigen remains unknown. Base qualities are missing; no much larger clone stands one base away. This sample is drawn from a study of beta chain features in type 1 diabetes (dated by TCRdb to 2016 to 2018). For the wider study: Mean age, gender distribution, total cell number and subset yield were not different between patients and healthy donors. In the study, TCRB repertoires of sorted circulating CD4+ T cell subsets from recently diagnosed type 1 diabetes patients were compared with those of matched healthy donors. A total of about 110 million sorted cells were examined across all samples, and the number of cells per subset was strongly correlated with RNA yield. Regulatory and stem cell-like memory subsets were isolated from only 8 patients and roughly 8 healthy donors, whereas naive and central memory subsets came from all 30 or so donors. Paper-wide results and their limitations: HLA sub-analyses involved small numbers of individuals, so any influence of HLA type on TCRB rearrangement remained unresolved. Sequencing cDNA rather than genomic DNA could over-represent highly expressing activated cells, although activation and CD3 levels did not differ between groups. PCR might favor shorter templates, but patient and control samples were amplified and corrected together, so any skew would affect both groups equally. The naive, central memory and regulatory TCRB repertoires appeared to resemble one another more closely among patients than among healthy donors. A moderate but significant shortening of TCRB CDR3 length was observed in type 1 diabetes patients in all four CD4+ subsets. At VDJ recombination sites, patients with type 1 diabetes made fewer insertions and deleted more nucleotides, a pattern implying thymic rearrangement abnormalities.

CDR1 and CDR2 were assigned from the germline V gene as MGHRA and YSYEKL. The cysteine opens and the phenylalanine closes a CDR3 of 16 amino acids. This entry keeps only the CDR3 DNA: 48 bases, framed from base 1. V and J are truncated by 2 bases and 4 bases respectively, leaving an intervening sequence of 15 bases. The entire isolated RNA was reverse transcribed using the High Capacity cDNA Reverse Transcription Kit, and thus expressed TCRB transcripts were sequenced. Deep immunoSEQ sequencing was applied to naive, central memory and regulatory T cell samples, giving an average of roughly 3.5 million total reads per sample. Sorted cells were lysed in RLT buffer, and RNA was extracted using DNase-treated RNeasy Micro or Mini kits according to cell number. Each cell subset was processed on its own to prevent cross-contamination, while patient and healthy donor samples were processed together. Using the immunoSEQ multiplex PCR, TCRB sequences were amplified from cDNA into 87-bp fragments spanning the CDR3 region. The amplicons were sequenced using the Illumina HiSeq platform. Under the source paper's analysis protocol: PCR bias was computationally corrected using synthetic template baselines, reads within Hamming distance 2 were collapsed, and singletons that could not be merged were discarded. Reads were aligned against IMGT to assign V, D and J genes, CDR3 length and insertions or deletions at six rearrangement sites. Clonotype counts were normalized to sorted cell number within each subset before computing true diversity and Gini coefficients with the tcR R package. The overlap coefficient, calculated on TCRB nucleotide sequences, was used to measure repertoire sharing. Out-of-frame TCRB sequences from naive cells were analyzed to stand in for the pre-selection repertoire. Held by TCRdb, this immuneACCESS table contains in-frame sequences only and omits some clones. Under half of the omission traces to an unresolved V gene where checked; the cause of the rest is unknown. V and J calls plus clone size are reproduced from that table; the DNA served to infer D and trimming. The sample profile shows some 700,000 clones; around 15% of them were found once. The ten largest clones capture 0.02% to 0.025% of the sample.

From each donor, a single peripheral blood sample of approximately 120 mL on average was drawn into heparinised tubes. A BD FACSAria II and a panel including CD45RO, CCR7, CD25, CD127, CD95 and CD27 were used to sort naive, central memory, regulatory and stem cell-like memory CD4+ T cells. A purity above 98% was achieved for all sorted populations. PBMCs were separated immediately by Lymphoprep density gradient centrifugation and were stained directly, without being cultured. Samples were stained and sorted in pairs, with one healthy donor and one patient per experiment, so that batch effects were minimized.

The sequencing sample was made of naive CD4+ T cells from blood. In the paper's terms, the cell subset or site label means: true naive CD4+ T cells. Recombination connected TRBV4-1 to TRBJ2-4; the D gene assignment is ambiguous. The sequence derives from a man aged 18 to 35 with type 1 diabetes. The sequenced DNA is TGCGCCAGCAGCCAAACAGACCGCCAGTTTAAAAACATTCAGTACTTC. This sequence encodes CASSQTDRQFKNIQYF.